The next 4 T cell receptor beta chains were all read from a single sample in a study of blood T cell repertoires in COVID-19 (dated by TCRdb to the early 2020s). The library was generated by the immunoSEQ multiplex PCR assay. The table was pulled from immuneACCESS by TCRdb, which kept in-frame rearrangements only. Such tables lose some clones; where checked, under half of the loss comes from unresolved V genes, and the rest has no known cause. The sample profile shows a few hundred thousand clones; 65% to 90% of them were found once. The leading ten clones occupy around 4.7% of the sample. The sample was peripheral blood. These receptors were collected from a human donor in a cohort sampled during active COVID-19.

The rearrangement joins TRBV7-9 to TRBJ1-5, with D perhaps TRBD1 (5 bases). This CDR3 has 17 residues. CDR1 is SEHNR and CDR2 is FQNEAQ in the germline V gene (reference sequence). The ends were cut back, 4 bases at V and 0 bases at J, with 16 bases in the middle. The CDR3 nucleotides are TGTGCCAGCAGCTCGGGGGTCGGGATTTATAGCAATCAGCCCCAGCATTTT. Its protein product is CASSSGVGIYSNQPQHF.

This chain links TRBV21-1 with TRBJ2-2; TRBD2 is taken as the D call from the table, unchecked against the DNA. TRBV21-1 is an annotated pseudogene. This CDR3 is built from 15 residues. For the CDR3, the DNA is TGTGCCAGCTGCCGCGGGCAGCCGAACACCGGGGAGCTGTTTTTT. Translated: CASCRGQPNTGELFF.

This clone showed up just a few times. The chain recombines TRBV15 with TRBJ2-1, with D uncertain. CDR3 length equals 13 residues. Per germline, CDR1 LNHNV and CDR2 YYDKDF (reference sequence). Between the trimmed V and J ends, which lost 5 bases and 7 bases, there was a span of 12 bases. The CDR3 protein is CATSGWSRNEQFF. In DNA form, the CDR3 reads TGTGCCACCAGCGGCTGGTCGAGGAATGAGCAGTTCTTC.

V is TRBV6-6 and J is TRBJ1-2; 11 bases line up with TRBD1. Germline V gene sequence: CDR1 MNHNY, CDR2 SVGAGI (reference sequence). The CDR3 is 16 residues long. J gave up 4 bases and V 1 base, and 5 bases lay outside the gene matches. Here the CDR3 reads CASSYWTGGASYGYTF. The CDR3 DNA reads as TGTGCCAGCAGTTACTGGACAGGGGGCGCGTCCTATGGCTACACCTTC.